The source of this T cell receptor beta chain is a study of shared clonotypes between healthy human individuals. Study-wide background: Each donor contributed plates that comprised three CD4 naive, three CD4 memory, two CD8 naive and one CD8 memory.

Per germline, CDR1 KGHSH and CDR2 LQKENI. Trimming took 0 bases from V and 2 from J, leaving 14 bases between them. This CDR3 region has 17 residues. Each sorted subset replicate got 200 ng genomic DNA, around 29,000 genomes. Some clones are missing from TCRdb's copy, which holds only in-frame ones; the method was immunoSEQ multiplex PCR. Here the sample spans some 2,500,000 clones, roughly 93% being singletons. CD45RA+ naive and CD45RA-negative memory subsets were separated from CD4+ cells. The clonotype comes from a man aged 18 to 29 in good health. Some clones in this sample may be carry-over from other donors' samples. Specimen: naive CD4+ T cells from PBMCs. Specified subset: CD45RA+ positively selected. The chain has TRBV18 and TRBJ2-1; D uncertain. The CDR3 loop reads CASSPPSGPSTYNEQFF. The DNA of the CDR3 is TGTGCCAGCTCACCACCGTCGGGCCCCAGCACCTACAATGAGCAGTTCTTC.